Below, 32 T cell receptor beta chains from the same sample are listed, as sequenced in a study of cytomegalovirus exposure and HLA in healthy donors. Sequenced by immunoSEQ multiplex PCR; TCRdb stores in-frame clones only, minus some. The table has about 160,000 clones, roughly 80% seen once; the top ten hold 2% to 2.5%. Source material: PBMCs. These receptors were collected from a man aged 25 to 40 in good health and CMV-seropositive.

This clone was seen only a few times. The chain is built from TRBV6-5 and TRBJ2-7, with 9 bases identical to TRBD2. V shed 6 bases, J shed 2 bases, and the junction held 8 bases outside the gene matches. There are 15 residues in the CDR3. The germline V gene encodes CDR1 MNHEY and CDR2 SVGAGI. For the CDR3, the DNA is TGTGCCAGCAGGCTCTTTAGCGGGGGAGCCTACGAGCAGTACTTC. Protein sequence: CASRLFSGGAYEQYF.

The chain uses TRBV5-5 and TRBJ2-7; 10 nucleotides agree with TRBD1. This CDR3 is 15 amino acids long. V shed 0 bases, J shed 4 bases, and the junction held 4 bases outside the gene matches. CDR1 is SGHKS and CDR2 is YYEKEE in the germline V gene (reference sequence). CDR3 bases: TGTGCCAGCAGCTTGGTCCCGGACAGGGGGTACGAGCAGTACTTC. Its translation is CASSLVPDRGYEQYF. Complete variable domain (other parts from reference TRBV5-5 and TRBJ2-7): DAGVTQSPTHLIKTRGQQVTLRCSPISGHKSVSWYQQVLGQGPQFIFQYYEKEERGRGNFPDRFSARQFPNYSSELNVNALLLGDSALYLCASSLVPDRGYEQYFGPGTRLTVT.

This clone was seen a single time. The identical CDR3 is also encoded by other nucleotide sequences in the sample. This chain connects TRBV4-3 to TRBJ2-1; 10 nucleotides match TRBD2. The CDR3 length is 16 residues. V gave up 0 bases and J gave up 9 bases; unmatched junction bases: 8. Germline CDR1 LGHNA, CDR2 YSLEER. Here the CDR3 DNA reads TGCGCCAGCAGCCAAGACCCCAGCGGGGGGGCAGGTGAGCAGTTCTTC. It specifies CASSQDPSGGAGEQFF.

The chain joins TRBV7-2 to TRBJ2-5; 7 nucleotides line up with TRBD1. This CDR3 contains 15 residues. CDR1 and CDR2 (germline): SGHTA, FQGNSA. V shed 2 bases, J shed 4 bases, and the junction held 7 bases outside the gene matches. This CDR3 is CASSLNEGAGETQYF. The CDR3 bases are TGTGCCAGCAGCTTAAATGAGGGGGCGGGAGAGACCCAGTACTTC.

This clone has a handful of counts. This chain joins TRBV10-2 and TRBJ1-1, with a tentative D call TRBD1 (5 bases). V was cut by 7 bases and J by 0 bases, with 9 bases left in between. The length of the CDR3 is 13 residues. Germline CDR1 reads WSHSY; CDR2 reads SAAADI. CDR3 protein: CASITGMNTEAFF. CDR3 DNA sequence: TGCGCCAGCATAACAGGTATGAACACTGAAGCTTTCTTT.

The genes are TRBV5-1 and TRBJ2-7, with 9 bases identical to TRBD2. CDR3 length: 18 amino acids. The J segment lost 1 base and the V segment lost 4 bases, leaving 15 bases of the junction unmatched. In germline, CDR1 is SGHRS, CDR2 YFSETQ. DNA of the CDR3: TGCGCCAGCAGCCCCGGAGGAGCGGGGGGCCCTCCTTCCTACGAGCAGTACTTC. Its translation: CASSPGGAGGPPSYEQYF.

The chain has TRBV7-9 and TRBJ2-3; D perhaps matches TRBD2 (5 bases). Trimming took off 8 bases at V and 0 bases at J, with 12 bases between the two ends. Germline V gene data show CDR1 as SEHNR and CDR2 as FQNEAQ (reference sequence). CDR3 length: 14 amino acids. This chain's CDR3 is CASPPSGSTDTQYF. In DNA, the CDR3 is TGTGCCAGCCCCCCCAGCGGTAGCACAGATACGCAGTATTTT.

The chain is built from TRBV27 and TRBJ1-1; a possible D gene is TRBD1 (5 bases). CDR1 and CDR2 from the germline V gene are MNHEY and SMNVEV (reference sequence). The V gene lost 6 bases and the J gene lost 5 bases, with 19 bases spanning the gap. This CDR3 is 15 amino acids long. This CDR3 is CASSRPSGDGTEAFF. The CDR3 nucleotides read TGTGCCAGCAGCCGCCCCTCGGGGGACGGGACTGAAGCTTTCTTT.

This rearrangement joins TRBV5-6 to TRBJ2-3; D unclear. Germline V gives CDR1 SGHDT, CDR2 YYEEEE. V lost 4 bases and J lost 4, with 7 bases in between. CDR3 length equals 12 residues. The chain's CDR3 is CASSLVADTQYF. CDR3 in DNA: TGTGCCAGCAGCCTAGTCGCAGATACGCAGTATTTT.

This clone has only a few counts. J is TRBJ2-7 and V is TRBV19; maybe TRBD1 (6 bases). Germline CDR1 reads LNHDA; CDR2 reads SQIVND (reference sequence). V lost 4 bases to trimming and J lost 5 bases, with 12 bases between them. This CDR3 spans 13 amino acids. CDR3 nucleotides: TGTGCCAGTAGTAAGGCCAGGGGAAACGAGCAGTACTTC. Protein sequence: CASSKARGNEQYF.

The genes are TRBV6-1 and TRBJ2-5; possible D gene TRBD2, 6 bases. In germline, CDR1 is MNHNS, CDR2 SASEGT. Trimming pared 7 bases from V and 2 bases from J, leaving 11 bases between. The CDR3 runs 13 residues. Here the CDR3 DNA reads TGTGCCAGCAAACGGGGGTTACAAGAGACCCAGTACTTC. This encodes CASKRGLQETQYF.

The CDR3 protein is CASRNTGGTTEAFF. The CDR3 DNA reads TGTGCCAGCAGGAATACAGGGGGGACCACTGAAGCTTTCTTT. The chain is built from TRBV6-4 and TRBJ1-1; 8 nucleotides match TRBD1. The CDR3 length is 14 residues. Trimming took 6 bases from V and 4 from J; bases not matched to a gene: 7. CDR1 MRHNA and CDR2 SNTAGT come from the germline V gene.

The chain employs TRBV4-2 and TRBJ2-3; 10 nucleotides agree with TRBD1. Germline CDR1 is LGHNA and CDR2 is YNFKEQ. V was pared by 4 bases and J by 5 bases, with 9 bases of the junction left unmatched. The CDR3 runs 16 residues. CDR3 sequence reads: CASSLRDRGPVDTQYF. The CDR3 DNA follows: TGTGCCAGCAGCCTCCGCGACAGGGGGCCCGTAGATACGCAGTATTTT.

A few counts support this clone. The chain couples TRBV6-1 to TRBJ1-5; D call uncertain. V was trimmed by 1 base and J by 5 bases, leaving 6 bases between them. The CDR3 extends over 13 amino acids. Germline CDR1 and CDR2: MNHNS and SASEGT. The CDR3 nucleotides read TGTGCCAGCAGTGAAGGGCACGATCAGCCCCAGCATTTT. Translated: CASSEGHDQPQHF.

V is TRBV30 and J is TRBJ2-7; 9 bases are a match to TRBD1. CDR1 GTSNPN and CDR2 SVGIG come from the germline V gene (reference sequence). J gave up 2 bases and V 3 bases, and 5 bases lay outside the gene matches. CDR3 length: 14 amino acids. CDR3 DNA sequence: TGTGCCTGGAGACTGGGACAGGGACCCTACGAGCAGTACTTC. This gives the protein CAWRLGQGPYEQYF.

The gene calls are TRBV4-1 and TRBJ1-2; possibly TRBD1 for D (5 bases). CDR1 is MGHRA, CDR2 YSYEKL, per germline. The V end was cut by 1 base, the J end by 4 bases, with 10 bases between. The CDR3 runs to 14 residues. The CDR3 DNA is TGCGCCAGCAGCCAAGTAACGGACACCTATGGCTACACCTTC. Amino acids: CASSQVTDTYGYTF.

The chain couples TRBV4-1 to TRBJ2-1; 8 bases line up with TRBD2. The CDR3 contains 15 residues. The trim removed 6 bases at V and 7 bases at J, leaving 11 bases unmatched. CDR1 MGHRA and CDR2 YSYEKL come from the germline V gene. The CDR3 loop reads CASSPGLAGYNEQFF. CDR3 DNA: TGCGCCAGCAGTCCTGGGCTAGCGGGCTATAATGAGCAGTTCTTC.

V and J are TRBV9 and TRBJ2-1, with 7 bases identical to TRBD1. The CDR3 spans 16 residues. The germline V gene has CDR1 SGDLS and CDR2 YYNGEE. Unmatched junction bases numbered 9, after V lost 2 bases and J lost 4 bases. DNA of the CDR3: TGTGCCAGCAGCGTTGGAACGGGACAGACTTACAATGAGCAGTTCTTC. It is translated as CASSVGTGQTYNEQFF.

This clone was counted once. The rearrangement links TRBV11-2 to TRBJ2-1, with 7 positions matching TRBD2. CDR1 is SGHAT, CDR2 FQNNGV, per germline. V shed 5 bases, J shed 9 bases, and the junction held 7 bases outside the gene matches. This CDR3 contains 13 residues. The CDR3 protein is CASSRGREIEQFF. The CDR3 DNA is TGTGCCAGCAGCCGGGGGAGGGAGATTGAGCAGTTCTTC.

The CDR3 reads CASSTDRVADTQYF. CDR3 nucleotide sequence: TGCGCCAGCAGCACGGACAGGGTGGCAGATACGCAGTATTTT. This rearrangement joins TRBV5-1 to TRBJ2-3; 8 bases match TRBD1. Trimming at V came to 4 bases and at J to 4 bases, leaving 5 bases not matched to a gene. The CDR3 sequence is 14 residues long. Germline V CDR1 and CDR2: SGHRS, YFSETQ.

The sample holds a few counts of this clone. The chain recombines TRBV1 with TRBJ2-7; TRBD2 reflects the table's D call only, with no check against the DNA. TRBV1 counts as a pseudogene. The CDR3 is 16 residues long. Written as DNA, the CDR3 is TGCACCAGCAGCCAAGATTTAGCGGGGACCTCCTACGAGCAGTACTTC. This translates into CTSSQDLAGTSYEQYF.

The rearrangement uses TRBV15 and TRBJ2-3, with a weak D call TRBD2 (5 bases). Trimming stripped 0 bases from V and 6 bases from J, with 13 bases between. CDR3 length: 15 amino acids. The germline V gene has CDR1 LNHNV and CDR2 YYDKDF (reference sequence). The CDR3 reads CATSRDRERADTQYF. For the CDR3, the DNA is TGTGCCACCAGCAGAGATCGGGAAAGGGCCGATACGCAGTATTTT.

V and J are TRBV15 and TRBJ1-2, with a possible D match to TRBD1 (5 bases). Germline CDR1 reads LNHNV; CDR2 reads YYDKDF (reference sequence). V dropped 0 bases and J dropped 8 bases, with 16 bases sitting between them. This CDR3 comprises 15 residues. In nucleotides, the CDR3 is TGTGCCACCAGCAGAGAGGCCCCCAGGGTAGGGGGCTACACCTTC. Its translation is CATSREAPRVGGYTF.

The V call is TRBV14, the J call TRBJ2-5, with a tentative D call TRBD2 (6 bases). The V and J ends lost 1 base and 5 bases respectively, with 8 bases between them. The germline V gene encodes CDR1 SGHDN and CDR2 FVKESK. The CDR3 is made up of 13 amino acids. Written as DNA, the CDR3 is TGTGCCAGCAGCCAAGCGGGGAGGGAGACCCAGTACTTC. Translating it yields CASSQAGRETQYF.

J is TRBJ2-5 and V is TRBV7-9; TRBD2 matches at 8 bases. Germline assignment: CDR1 SEHNR and CDR2 FQNEAQ (reference sequence). The CDR3 consists of 19 residues. Trimming took 1 base from V and 5 from J; bases not matched to a gene: 18. The CDR3 region is CASSLGRVAGSRASETQYF. The CDR3 nucleotides are TGTGCCAGCAGCTTAGGCCGGGTAGCGGGGTCACGGGCTTCGGAGACCCAGTACTTC.

The chain links TRBV6-5 to TRBJ1-1; unclear D gene. Germline V lookup: CDR1 MNHEY, CDR2 SVGAGI. The V end was cut by 2 bases, the J end by 4 bases, with 8 bases between. This CDR3 contains 13 residues. Written as DNA, the CDR3 is TGTGCCAGCAGTTACGGGCAGTTCACTGAAGCTTTCTTT. Its translation is CASSYGQFTEAFF.

The chain links TRBV14 to TRBJ2-1; 7 nucleotides align to TRBD2. Per germline, CDR1 SGHDN and CDR2 FVKESK. CDR3 length equals 13 residues. The V gene end was trimmed by 4 bases and the J gene end by 9 bases; junction bases not matched to a gene: 6. This chain's CDR3 is CASSPWGGGEQFF. CDR3 sequence (DNA): TGTGCCAGCAGCCCCTGGGGGGGAGGTGAGCAGTTCTTC.

The gene calls are TRBV9 and TRBJ1-1; D ambiguous. The germline gives CDR1 SGDLS, CDR2 YYNGEE. The CDR3 consists of 17 residues. The V gene lost 0 bases and the J gene lost 0 bases, with 15 bases spanning the gap. In DNA form, the CDR3 reads TGTGCCAGCAGCGTAGGATCGGGGAAGGTCGTGAACACTGAAGCTTTCTTT. Translated: CASSVGSGKVVNTEAFF.

This chain joins TRBV4-1 and TRBJ2-6, with 13 bases aligning to TRBD2. Per the germline V gene, CDR1 is MGHRA and CDR2 is YSYEKL. V was clipped by 1 base and J by 2 bases; unmatched bases: 11. The CDR3 totals 21 residues. Here the CDR3 reads CASSQAGLAGATSPGANVLTF. The CDR3 nucleotides read TGCGCCAGCAGCCAAGCCGGACTAGCGGGGGCGACCTCCCCTGGGGCCAACGTCCTGACTTTC.

This clone has only a few counts. The rearrangement joins TRBV6-1 to TRBJ1-1; 7 positions agree with TRBD1. The CDR3 has 16 amino acids. V lost 0 bases to trimming and J lost 3 bases; unmatched junction nucleotides: 7. Germline lookup yields CDR1 MNHNS and CDR2 SASEGT. The chain's CDR3 is CASSEAMGQGDTEAFF. The CDR3 DNA reads TGTGCCAGCAGTGAAGCTATGGGGCAGGGGGACACTGAAGCTTTCTTT.

The gene calls are TRBV9 and TRBJ2-1, with TRBD2 as a possible D gene (5 bases). The length of the CDR3 is 15 residues. Germline V gives CDR1 SGDLS, CDR2 YYNGEE. The ends were cut back, 2 bases at V and 0 bases at J, with 9 bases in the middle. DNA for the CDR3: TGTGCCAGCAGCGTCAGAGGGTACTCCTACAATGAGCAGTTCTTC. Translating gives CASSVRGYSYNEQFF.

The J gene is TRBJ2-7, the V gene TRBV29-1; unclear D gene. From germline, CDR1 is SQVTM and CDR2 ANQGSEA. V lost 4 bases to trimming and J lost 0 bases, with 10 bases between them. The CDR3 length is 13 residues. The CDR3 nucleotides are TGCAGCGTTGTTGTCTCCCGCTCCTACGAGCAGTACTTC. Encoded protein: CSVVVSRSYEQYF.